This passage covers 30 T cell receptor beta chains from one sample sequenced in a study of blood T cell repertoires in COVID-19. Sequencing used immunoSEQ multiplex PCR; TCRdb keeps in-frame clones, though not all of them. The sample carries some 73,000 clones, 80% to 95% recorded once. The sequenced sample consisted of peripheral blood. The origin of the receptors is a human donor in a cohort sampled during active COVID-19.

The gene calls are TRBV28 and TRBJ2-7; 7 bases agree with TRBD2. Germline lookup yields CDR1 MDHEN and CDR2 SYDVKM. V gave up 5 bases and J gave up 0 bases; unmatched junction bases: 4. This CDR3 comprises 14 residues. CDR3 sequence reads: CASSPGLFSYEQYF. The CDR3 region has the DNA TGTGCCAGCAGTCCGGGACTATTCTCCTACGAGCAGTACTTC.

This rearrangement joins TRBV6-1 to TRBJ2-7; no definite D call. Between the trimmed V and J ends, which lost 0 bases and 3 bases, there was a span of 6 bases. Germline V gene lookup returns CDR1 MNHNS and CDR2 SASEGT. The CDR3 covers 13 residues. In DNA form, the CDR3 reads TGTGCCAGCAGTGAAGCGACTTACTACGAGCAGTACTTC. This translates into CASSEATYYEQYF.

The chain employs TRBV19 and TRBJ1-1; no clear D gene. Germline CDR1 is LNHDA and CDR2 is SQIVND (reference sequence). The CDR3 sequence is 14 residues long. Trimming cost V 5 bases and J 4 bases, with 14 bases left between them. The DNA for the CDR3 is TGTGCCAGTAGTTCCCGGACGGGATTCACTGAAGCTTTCTTT. Its translation is CASSSRTGFTEAFF.

This chain uses TRBV13 with TRBJ2-1; D possibly corresponds to TRBD2 (6 bases). Germline values: CDR1 PRHDT, CDR2 FYEKMQ (reference sequence). The CDR3 is 18 residues long. V was trimmed by 3 bases and J by 1 base, leaving 19 bases between them. DNA for the CDR3: TGTGCCAGCAGCTTCCCCCCGACCCGACTAGGATCCTACAATGAGCAGTTCTTC. Protein: CASSFPPTRLGSYNEQFF.

This chain links TRBV6-2 or TRBV6-3 with TRBJ2-5; tentative D call: TRBD2 (5 bases). The V gene's germline CDR1 is MNHEY and CDR2 SVGEGT. This CDR3 is 13 amino acids long. Trimming stripped 5 bases from V and 4 bases from J, with 11 bases between. The CDR3 is CASSRKLGETQYF. DNA of the CDR3: TGTGCCAGCAGTAGGAAACTAGGAGAGACCCAGTACTTC.

This chain connects TRBV7-6 to TRBJ1-2; TRBD1 matches 10 bases. Losses at the gene ends were 5 bases for V and 6 bases for J; bases not matched to a gene: 18. The CDR3 is made up of 18 amino acids. Germline V gene sequence: CDR1 SGHVS, CDR2 FNYEAQ. The CDR3 reads CASSLSPLSGQGRNGYTF. The CDR3 nucleotides read TGTGCCAGCAGCCTATCCCCTCTATCGGGACAGGGGAGAAATGGCTACACCTTC.

The V call is TRBV5-4, the J call TRBJ2-3; 11 bases are a match to TRBD2. Per germline, CDR1 SGHNT and CDR2 YYREEE (reference sequence). V lost 2 bases and J lost 3; bases outside the gene matches: 2. This CDR3 has 15 residues. The chain's CDR3 is CASSLPSGGTDTQYF. The CDR3 DNA reads as TGTGCCAGCAGCTTACCTAGCGGGGGGACAGATACGCAGTATTTT. The whole variable domain, remainder taken from reference TRBV5-4 and TRBJ2-3, is ETGVTQSPTHLIKTRGQQVTLRCSSQSGHNTVSWYQQALGQGPQFIFQYYREEENGRGNFPPRFSGLQFPNYSSELNVNALELDDSALYLCASSLPSGGTDTQYFGPGTRLTVL.

This clone was recorded once. CDR3 protein: CASSRGGQGANYGYTF. In nucleotides, the CDR3 is TGTGCCAGCAGCCGGGGCGGACAGGGGGCTAACTATGGCTACACCTTC. The chain carries TRBV14 and TRBJ1-2; TRBD1 agrees at 10 bases. Germline CDR1 is SGHDN and CDR2 is FVKESK. The CDR3 is made up of 16 amino acids. V shed 4 bases, J shed 0 bases, and the junction held 5 bases outside the gene matches.

This sequence joins TRBV6-5 and TRBJ2-5; 9 nucleotides line up with TRBD1. Germline V gene sequence: CDR1 MNHEY, CDR2 SVGAGI. The V gene end was trimmed by 4 bases and the J gene end by 6 bases; junction bases not matched to a gene: 9. The CDR3 contains 15 residues. The chain's CDR3 is CASSSPRDRAKTQYF. The CDR3, as DNA: TGTGCCAGCAGTTCCCCTAGGGACAGGGCGAAGACCCAGTACTTC.

V is TRBV27 and J is TRBJ2-3; D unclear. Germline CDR1 and CDR2: MNHEY and SMNVEV (reference sequence). The CDR3 has 13 residues. Trimming removed 3 bases from V and 1 base from J, with 5 bases in between. The CDR3 loop is CASSFLGTDTQYF. CDR3 DNA sequence: TGTGCCAGCAGTTTCCTCGGCACAGATACGCAGTATTTT.

This clone was counted a single time. The chain has TRBV12-3 or TRBV12-4 and TRBJ1-6; maybe TRBD1 (5 bases). Trimming removed 4 bases from V and 7 bases from J, with 8 bases in between. The CDR3 totals 13 residues. The CDR3 protein is CASSSGVNSPLHF. As DNA, the CDR3 is TGTGCCAGCAGTTCGGGGGTGAATTCACCCCTCCACTTT.

In nucleotides, the CDR3 is TGTGCCAGCAGCTTAGGGGGGGGAGTTAGCAATCAGCCCCAGCATTTT. This translates into CASSLGGGVSNQPQHF. The chain is built from TRBV7-8 and TRBJ1-5; a possible D gene is TRBD1 (5 bases). V lost 1 base and J lost 0, with 10 bases in between. Germline assignment: CDR1 SGHVS and CDR2 FQNEAQ. The CDR3 extends over 16 amino acids.

The genes are TRBV5-1 and TRBJ1-2; 8 bases fit TRBD1. The V and J ends lost 2 bases and 6 bases, in that order; junction bases with no gene match: 6. The CDR3 is 14 residues long. CDR1 and CDR2 from the germline V gene are SGHRS and YFSETQ. In DNA, the CDR3 is TGCGCCAGCAGCTTCACAGGACAGGGAAATGGCTACACCTTC. This codes for CASSFTGQGNGYTF.

The rearrangement joins TRBV19 to TRBJ1-6; D is uncertain. The CDR3 is 14 residues long. The germline V gene encodes CDR1 LNHDA and CDR2 SQIVND (reference sequence). V was shortened by 0 bases and J by 14 bases, with 14 bases between the two germline ends. CDR3: CASSIDTPSVTLHF. Written as DNA, the CDR3 is TGTGCCAGTAGTATAGACACTCCTTCCGTAACCCTCCACTTT.

This sequence joins TRBV3-1 (or the pseudogene TRBV3-2) and TRBJ2-7, with 8 bases aligning to TRBD2. The germline V gene encodes CDR1 LGHDT and CDR2 YNNKEL (reference sequence). V was pared by 8 bases and J by 3 bases, with 6 bases of the junction left unmatched. CDR3 length: 13 residues. CDR3 sequence (DNA): TGTGCCAGCGCCCGGGGGGGAGGCTACGAGCAGTACTTC. Encoded protein: CASARGGGYEQYF.

The rearrangement links TRBV20-1 to TRBJ1-2; D unresolved. V was trimmed by 3 bases and J by 5 bases, leaving 22 bases between them. Germline loops: CDR1 DFQATT, CDR2 SNEGSKA (reference sequence). This CDR3 spans 16 amino acids. The CDR3 loop reads CSASGWSGGSRYGYTF. CDR3 nucleotides: TGCAGTGCTAGTGGATGGAGTGGAGGCTCCCGGTATGGCTACACCTTC.

The CDR3 DNA sequence: TGCGCCAGTGTTGCGGGGGCCCGGGGAGGGGAGCTGTTTTTT. This translates into CASVAGARGGELFF. The gene calls are TRBV10-2 and TRBJ2-2; possible D gene TRBD2, 7 bases. This CDR3 comprises 14 residues. V lost 9 bases and J 8 bases, leaving 19 bases between the germline ends. Germline assignment: CDR1 WSHSY and CDR2 SAAADI.

The gene calls are TRBV6-2 or TRBV6-3 and TRBJ2-3; no clear D gene. The CDR3 is 16 amino acids. Trimming stripped 6 bases from V and 1 base from J, with 17 bases between. Germline V gene lookup returns CDR1 MNHEY and CDR2 SVGEGT. DNA for the CDR3: TGTGCCAGCAGCGCGGTCGGGTCAGCAGGCACAGATACGCAGTATTTT. Translating it yields CASSAVGSAGTDTQYF.

The chain carries TRBV18 and TRBJ2-4, with D unresolved. V lost 3 bases, J lost 0 bases, and 6 bases lay in between. CDR1 KGHSH and CDR2 LQKENI come from the germline V gene. This CDR3 has 14 residues. The CDR3 sequence is CASSPLPAKNIQYF. As DNA, the CDR3 is TGTGCCAGCTCACCCCTCCCAGCCAAAAACATTCAGTACTTC.

The chain joins TRBV5-5 to TRBJ2-5, with D possibly matching TRBD2 (5 bases). V dropped 0 bases and J dropped 5 bases, with 14 bases sitting between them. The CDR3 sequence is 15 residues long. Germline CDR1 is SGHKS and CDR2 is YYEKEE (reference sequence). CDR3 sequence reads: CASSLEGLAQETQYF. DNA for the CDR3: TGTGCCAGCAGCTTGGAAGGGCTAGCCCAGGAGACCCAGTACTTC.

The chain is built from TRBV6-6 and TRBJ2-3; the match to TRBD2 covers 8 bases. J gave up 4 bases and V 5 bases, and 8 bases lay outside the gene matches. The CDR3 runs 15 residues. From germline, CDR1 is MNHNY and CDR2 SVGAGI (reference sequence). As DNA, the CDR3 is TGTGCCAGCAGTCGATCGGGGGGGGGCGCAGATACGCAGTATTTT. Amino acids: CASSRSGGGADTQYF.

This chain joins TRBV19 and TRBJ1-4, with D possibly TRBD1 on 5 matching bases. Looked up from germline, CDR1 is LNHDA and CDR2 is SQIVND (reference sequence). The CDR3 extends over 13 amino acids. Trimming left V 3 bases short and J 6 bases short, with 8 bases between. The CDR3 is CASSMTDYEKLFF. The CDR3 nucleotides are TGTGCCAGTAGTATGACAGACTATGAAAAACTGTTTTTT. Full variable domain (missing parts from reference TRBV19 and TRBJ1-4): DGGITQSPKYLFRKEGQNVTLSCEQNLNHDAMYWYRQDPGQGLRLIYYSQIVNDFQKGDIAEGYSVSREKKESFPLTVTSAQKNPTAFYLCASSMTDYEKLFFGSGTQLSVL.

The chain links TRBV9 to TRBJ2-1; 9 nucleotides agree with TRBD2. Germline-derived CDR1 and CDR2 are SGDLS and YYNGEE. The V gene end was trimmed by 0 bases and the J gene end by 2 bases; junction bases not matched to a gene: 3. CDR3 size: 16 residues. CDR3 residues: CASSVGAGGTYNEQFF. The CDR3 nucleotides read TGTGCCAGCAGCGTAGGTGCGGGGGGGACCTACAATGAGCAGTTCTTC.

The chain carries TRBV3-1 (or the pseudogene TRBV3-2) and TRBJ2-5, with D tentatively TRBD2 (7 bases). Germline CDR1 is LGHDT and CDR2 is YNNKEL (reference sequence). The CDR3 consists of 15 residues. Trimming took 1 base from V and 5 from J, leaving 14 bases between them. This CDR3 is CASSQAPGGWETQYF. The CDR3 nucleotides read TGTGCCAGCAGCCAAGCTCCGGGGGGCTGGGAGACCCAGTACTTC.

The genes are TRBV29-1 and TRBJ1-1; the D is unclear. The V end was cut by 4 bases, the J end by 10 bases, with 13 bases between. The CDR3 runs 11 residues. The germline V gene has CDR1 SQVTM and CDR2 ANQGSEA. CDR3 sequence: CSVGMTEGAFF. Written as DNA, the CDR3 is TGCAGCGTTGGAATGACCGAGGGAGCTTTCTTT. Together with reference TRBV29-1 and TRBJ1-1, the CDR3 gives the full variable domain: SAVISQKPSRDICQRGTSLTIQCQVDSQVTMMFWYRQQPGQSLTLIATANQGSEATYESGFVIDKFPISRPNLTFSTLTVSNMSPEDSSIYLCSVGMTEGAFFGQGTRLTVV.

This sequence joins TRBV6-4 and TRBJ1-2; 12 bases map to TRBD1. Germline V CDR1 and CDR2: MRHNA, SNTAGT. The junction had 14 bases not matched to a gene; V was cut back by 5 bases and J by 4 bases. The CDR3 is 18 residues long. CDR3 protein: CASSKEGQGAHRGYGYTF. The CDR3 DNA is TGTGCCAGCAGTAAAGAGGGACAGGGGGCTCATAGAGGCTATGGCTACACCTTC.

This chain uses TRBV14 with TRBJ2-7, with 8 bases identical to TRBD1. Per germline, CDR1 SGHDN and CDR2 FVKESK. After removal of 0 bases from V and 6 bases from J, the junction contained 10 bases not matched to a gene. The CDR3 totals 16 residues. The CDR3 region has the DNA TGTGCCAGCAGCCAAGACCAGGGGCAGGGGGCGGCCGAGCAGTACTTC. Encoded protein: CASSQDQGQGAAEQYF.

This rearrangement joins TRBV20-1 to TRBJ1-1, with D possibly TRBD1 on 5 matching bases. Germline loops: CDR1 DFQATT, CDR2 SNEGSKA (reference sequence). The CDR3 runs 10 residues. Trimming shortened V by 2 bases and J by 11 bases, and 9 bases separated the two germline ends. The CDR3 DNA reads as TGCAGTGCTAGACAGGGTGTGGCTTTCTTT. This sequence encodes CSARQGVAFF.

A single count supports this clone. This rearrangement joins TRBV6-5 to TRBJ2-2; unclear D gene. This CDR3 is built from 15 residues. V gave up 6 bases and J gave up 3 bases, with 14 bases separating them. Germline CDR1 MNHEY, CDR2 SVGAGI. The CDR3 nucleotides read TGTGCCAGCAGCACCAGCCACAGATACACCGGGGAGCTGTTTTTT. It encodes CASSTSHRYTGELFF.

This chain links TRBV27 with TRBJ2-7; 10 bases are shared with TRBD2. V was clipped by 5 bases and J by 3 bases; unmatched bases: 7. Germline V gene lookup returns CDR1 MNHEY and CDR2 SMNVEV (reference sequence). The CDR3 covers 15 residues. CDR3 sequence: CASSLQRGGLYEQYF. CDR3 coding DNA: TGTGCCAGCAGTCTCCAGCGGGGGGGCCTCTACGAGCAGTACTTC.